The T cell receptor beta chain described here comes from a study of graft-versus-host responses after intestinal transplantation. Across the whole study: Each recipient received anti-thymocyte globulin induction, then tacrolimus and steroids for 2 to 3 years. Study findings and constraints: An association linked early post-transplant HvG declines with peak circulating GvH clone levels. GvH clones surfaced in recipient marrow, some emerging earlier in ileum or blood.

TCRdb's copy holds only in-frame clones and misses some; the assay was immunoSEQ multiplex PCR. This sample has 90,000 to 150,000 clones, with about 95% found just once. As for this clone: What it binds is not known. The sample contains more than one DNA sequence encoding this CDR3.

This CDR3 is built from 14 residues. CDR1 is MNHEY, CDR2 SMNVEV, per germline (reference sequence). V lost 1 base to trimming and J lost 3 bases; unmatched junction nucleotides: 3. The TCR was taken from a human donor who received an intestinal transplant. V gene TRBV27 combines with J gene TRBJ2-7; TRBD2 aligns across 7 bases. The sequenced sample was unstimulated CD8+ T cells sorted from spleen or lymph node cells, obtained before intestinal transplant. The CDR3 coding sequence is TGTGCCAGCAGTTTATTAGGCGGGAGCTACGAGCAGTACTTC. This codes for CASSLLGGSYEQYF.